One and the same sample provided the 26 T cell receptor beta chains below, sequenced in a study of blood T cells in healthy people across ages. Together with a sample-barcoded 5' primer, a J-beta primer mix was included in a second PCR lasting about 7 to 11 cycles. TCRdb passed the 5' RACE reads through MiXCR, listing each CDR3 protein once. There are roughly 1,700,000 distinct CDR3 sequences in the sample; approximately 30% occur only once, and about 7.7% lies in the top ten. The sample comprised blood. These TCRs come from a woman aged 25-40 years in good health.

Comments on this clonotype: This may come from a read error, since a much larger clone is one base off. This CDR3 reads CASSYSAGIYDEQYF. CDR3 DNA sequence: TGTGCCAGCAGTTACTCGGCAGGAATCTACGATGAGCAGTACTTC. The V call is TRBV6-7, the J call TRBJ2-1; D unresolved. The J call is in doubt because the DNA end fits TRBJ2-7 better. TRBV6-7 is marked as an open reading frame, function uncertain. The CDR3 loop spans 15 amino acids.

This chain connects TRBV5-1 to TRBJ1-6, with unresolved D. V was cut by 3 bases and J by 7 bases, with 8 bases left in between. The CDR3 length is 13 residues. Germline V gene data show CDR1 as SGHRS and CDR2 as YFSETQ. CDR3 DNA: TGCGCCAGCAGCTCCTCTTGGAATTCACCCCTCCACTTT. Its protein is CASSSSWNSPLHF.

In its sample, this clonotype was seen many times. One junction end disagrees with the germline gene, perhaps due to a read error. The chain is built from TRBV5-1 and TRBJ2-5, with D perhaps being TRBD1 or TRBD2 (5 bases each). The germline V gene encodes CDR1 SGHRS and CDR2 YFSETQ. The length of the CDR3 is 14 residues. The CDR3 loop reads CASSFTGGQETQYF. CDR3 sequence (DNA): TGTGCCAGCAGCTTTACAGGAGGTCAAGAGACCCAGTACTTC. The whole variable domain, remainder taken from reference TRBV5-1 and TRBJ2-5, is KAGVTQTPRYLIKTRGQQVTLSCSPISGHRSVSWYQQTPGQGLQFLFEYFSETQRNKGNFPGRFSGRQFSNSRSEMNVSTLELGDSALYLCASSFTGGQETQYFGPGTRLLVL.

This clonotype was seen once. At one boundary the junction diverges from the germline segment, which might be a read error. The rearrangement joins TRBV14 to TRBJ2-1; 7 bases fit TRBD1. The V gene's germline CDR1 is SGHDN and CDR2 FVKESK. The CDR3 is made up of 16 amino acids. CDR3 loop: CASGQDETNSYNEQFF. Written as DNA, the CDR3 is TGCGCCAGCGGACAGGACGAGACTAACTCCTACAATGAGCAGTTCTTC.

This clonotype was detected only a few times. The V gene is TRBV7-2, the J gene TRBJ1-5; D call uncertain. The CDR3 has 15 amino acids. Trimming pared 5 bases from V and 0 bases from J, leaving 11 bases between. Germline loops: CDR1 SGHTA, CDR2 FQGNSA. The CDR3 protein is CASSPAPASNQPQHF. CDR3 coding DNA: TGTGCCAGCAGCCCAGCCCCAGCTAGCAATCAGCCCCAGCATTTT.

This clonotype showed up many times. The chain links TRBV6-6 to TRBJ1-2; 8 nucleotides agree with TRBD1. The V segment lost 6 bases and the J segment 2 bases; nucleotides outside the gene matches: 14. Germline CDR1 MNHNY, CDR2 SVGAGI (reference sequence). The CDR3 totals 17 residues. The CDR3 bases are TGTGCCAGCAGCGATCGGACAGGGTTTAGTCGCAACTATGGCTACACCTTC. Protein: CASSDRTGFSRNYGYTF.

Points on this clonotype: Possible read error: a much larger clone is one base away. This chain uses TRBV7-3 with TRBJ1-5, with D possibly being TRBD1 (6 bases). The V gene's germline CDR1 is SGHTA and CDR2 FQGTGA. Between the trimmed V and J ends, which lost 5 bases and 5 bases, there was a span of 10 bases. The CDR3 runs to 13 residues. The CDR3 bases are TGTGCCAGCAGCACCAACAGGGATCAGCCCCAGCATTTT. Translating it yields CASSTNRDQPQHF.

The chain is built from TRBV12-5 and TRBJ2-5, with D possibly matching TRBD2 (5 bases). The CDR3 totals 13 residues. Deletions cut 3 bases from V and 11 bases from J, with 16 bases between. CDR1 is LGHNT and CDR2 is FRNRAP in the germline V gene. This CDR3 reads CASGLVSRDEQYF. The CDR3 bases are TGTGCTAGTGGTTTAGTATCCCGGGATGAGCAGTACTTC.

This clonotype has only a few counts. The chain couples TRBV20-1 to TRBJ1-5; 7 nucleotides match TRBD1. Trimming removed 2 bases from V and 4 bases from J; junction bases left unmatched: 8. CDR1 DFQATT and CDR2 SNEGSKA come from the germline V gene (reference sequence). The CDR3 is made up of 15 amino acids. CDR3 loop: CSARSTGAGNQPQHF. Here the CDR3 DNA reads TGCAGTGCTAGAAGCACAGGGGCTGGGAATCAGCCCCAGCATTTT.

This clonotype came up many times. The V call is TRBV6-5, the J call TRBJ2-5; D not certain. The CDR3 spans 14 residues. CDR1 and CDR2 (germline): MNHEY, SVGAGI. V gave up 8 bases and J gave up 4 bases, with 17 bases separating them. The CDR3 bases are TGTGCCAGCTCCCGAGGCTCCTTTTCAGAGACCCAGTACTTC. Translating gives CASSRGSFSETQYF.

This sequence joins TRBV3-1 and TRBJ2-7; 7 positions match TRBD2. The CDR3 is 16 residues long. Looked up from germline, CDR1 is LGHDT and CDR2 is YNNKEL (reference sequence). V was clipped by 3 bases and J by 2 bases; unmatched bases: 10. CDR3 DNA: TGTGCCAGCAGCCACGGGTCGTGGCGGGGGACCTACGAGCAGTACTTC. The encoded protein is CASSHGSWRGTYEQYF.

This clonotype occurred a few times. The chain couples TRBV15 to TRBJ2-3; 8 bases align to TRBD2. V trimming: 5 bases; J trimming: 1 base; junction bases outside the gene matches: 2. Germline V gives CDR1 LNHNV, CDR2 YYDKDF (reference sequence). This CDR3 region has 14 residues. CDR3 nucleotide sequence: TGTGCCACCAGCCAGACTAGCGGCACAGATACGCAGTATTTT. Translated, it gives CATSQTSGTDTQYF.

As for this clonotype: A clone one base away is much larger, so this may be a read error. V usage is TRBV12-3 or TRBV12-4 and J usage is TRBJ1-2; D gene unclear. This CDR3 comprises 11 residues. The CDR3 loop reads CAGSWNYGYTF. The CDR3 DNA reads TGTGCCGGCAGTTGGAACTATGGCTACACCTTC.

The rearrangement links TRBV29-1 to TRBJ1-2; D may be TRBD1 (6 bases). V was cut by 5 bases and J by 8 bases, with 9 bases left in between. CDR3 length: 10 residues. Germline CDR1 SQVTM, CDR2 ANQGSEA. CDR3 in DNA: TGCAGCGTTACAGGGAAGGGCTACACCTTC. Its translation is CSVTGKGYTF.

The chain combines TRBV11-2 with TRBJ1-2; possibly TRBD1 for D (5 bases). The ends were cut back, 5 bases at V and 4 bases at J, with 17 bases in the middle. The germline V gene has CDR1 SGHAT and CDR2 FQNNGV. This CDR3 contains 15 residues. The CDR3 DNA follows: TGTGCCAGCAGCCTACAGGCGCTGGGCCCCTATGGCTACACCTTC. Residues: CASSLQALGPYGYTF. The full variable domain, rest sourced from reference TRBV11-2 and TRBJ1-2, is EAGVAQSPRYKIIEKRQSVAFWCNPISGHATLYWYQQILGQGPKLLIQFQNNGVVDDSQLPKDRFSAERLKGVDSTLKIQPAKLEDSAVYLCASSLQALGPYGYTFGSGTRLTVV.

This clonotype was observed many times. The chain recombines TRBV27 with TRBJ2-7, with D perhaps assigned TRBD1 or TRBD2 (6 bases each). V shed 4 bases and J shed 6 bases, with 19 bases lying between them. The CDR3 length is 15 residues. CDR1 and CDR2 (germline): MNHEY, SMNVEV (reference sequence). In DNA form, the CDR3 reads TGTGCCAGCAGTTCCCCCACAGGGCGGCGGGGCGAGCAGTACTTC. Its translation is CASSSPTGRRGEQYF.

This clonotype was seen a handful of times. The rearrangement links TRBV6-5 to TRBJ2-6; TRBD1 might be the D (6 bases). Germline loops: CDR1 MNHEY, CDR2 SVGAGI. The CDR3 spans 17 residues. Trimming shortened V by 0 bases and J by 0 bases, and 9 bases separated the two germline ends. The CDR3 spells CASSYSLRGSGANVLTF. The CDR3 DNA is TGTGCCAGCAGTTACTCCCTCAGGGGCTCTGGGGCCAACGTCCTGACTTTC.

This chain uses TRBV25-1 with TRBJ1-1; D is undetermined. V was cut by 1 base and J by 5 bases, with 11 bases left in between. This CDR3 has 14 residues. CDR1 is MGHDK and CDR2 is SYGVNS in the germline V gene. CDR3 sequence: CASSESQATTEAFF. The DNA for the CDR3 is TGTGCCAGCAGTGAATCTCAGGCTACGACTGAAGCTTTCTTT.

The chain recombines TRBV6-5 with TRBJ1-1; D is unresolved. V shed 9 bases and J shed 0 bases, with 11 bases lying between them. Per germline, CDR1 MNHEY and CDR2 SVGAGI. The CDR3 loop spans 13 amino acids. CDR3: CASRTSMNTEAFF. The CDR3 nucleotides are TGTGCCAGTAGAACGAGCATGAACACTGAAGCTTTCTTT.

J is TRBJ1-2 and V is TRBV19; tentative D call: TRBD1 (5 bases). V dropped 6 bases and J dropped 7 bases, with 15 bases sitting between them. This CDR3 has 13 residues. Germline CDR1 and CDR2: LNHDA and SQIVND (reference sequence). CDR3 sequence (DNA): TGTGCCAGTAGGGTCGGCGGGGCGGTTGGCTACACCTTC. It encodes CASRVGGAVGYTF.

This clonotype was seen only a few times. The chain employs TRBV7-7 and TRBJ2-5; TRBD1 matches at 9 bases. Germline CDR1 is SSHAT and CDR2 is FNYEAQ (reference sequence). This CDR3 comprises 16 residues. Germline trimming cut 5 bases from V and 5 bases from J; bases unmatched to any gene: 12. DNA of the CDR3: TGTGCCAGCAGCCCTACCGGGACAGGGCTATGGGAGACCCAGTACTTC. Translation: CASSPTGTGLWETQYF.

Ten or more counts support this clonotype. The rearrangement links TRBV27 to TRBJ2-4; no clear D gene. The CDR3 runs to 14 residues. With 6 bases removed from V and 0 bases from J, the gap between germline ends came to 9 bases. Germline V CDR1 and CDR2: MNHEY, SMNVEV (reference sequence). The CDR3 DNA sequence: TGTGCCAGCAGCCCAAGGCTAGCCAAAAACATTCAGTACTTC. Protein product: CASSPRLAKNIQYF.

The genes are TRBV7-2 and TRBJ2-7; TRBD1 might be the D (5 bases). V dropped 4 bases and J dropped 5 bases, with 21 bases sitting between them. The CDR3 contains 16 residues. Germline loops: CDR1 SGHTA, CDR2 FQGNSA. The CDR3: CASSSSLYVGHNEQYF. CDR3 coding DNA: TGTGCCAGCAGCTCCAGCCTGTACGTGGGGCACAACGAGCAGTACTTC.

This clonotype was recorded many times. The rearrangement joins TRBV20-1 to TRBJ2-1; D is uncertain. This CDR3 comprises 14 residues. The V gene's germline CDR1 is DFQATT and CDR2 SNEGSKA (reference sequence). V dropped 1 base and J dropped 4 bases, with 11 bases sitting between them. CDR3 in DNA: TGCAGTGCTAGAGGTGCGGCCGCGTACAATGAGCAGTTCTTC. It is translated as CSARGAAAYNEQFF.

This clonotype was picked up a small number of times. The chain recombines TRBV12-3 or TRBV12-4 with TRBJ2-1; TRBD2 agrees at 9 bases. The CDR3 consists of 17 residues. The junction had 5 bases not matched to a gene; V was cut back by 2 bases and J by 0 bases. Here the CDR3 DNA reads TGTGCCAGCAGTTTACTAGCGGGGACTAGCTCCTACAATGAGCAGTTCTTC. This gives the protein CASSLLAGTSSYNEQFF.

This clonotype has at least ten counts. The chain carries TRBV4-1 and TRBJ2-1; D is possibly TRBD2 (6 bases). V was clipped by 0 bases and J by 0 bases, with 15 bases between them. The CDR3 runs 18 residues. CDR1 MGHRA and CDR2 YSYEKL come from the germline V gene. The CDR3 region has the DNA TGCGCCAGCAGCCAAGATAGCGGAGGGGTTAGCTCCTACAATGAGCAGTTCTTC. Its translation: CASSQDSGGVSSYNEQFF.